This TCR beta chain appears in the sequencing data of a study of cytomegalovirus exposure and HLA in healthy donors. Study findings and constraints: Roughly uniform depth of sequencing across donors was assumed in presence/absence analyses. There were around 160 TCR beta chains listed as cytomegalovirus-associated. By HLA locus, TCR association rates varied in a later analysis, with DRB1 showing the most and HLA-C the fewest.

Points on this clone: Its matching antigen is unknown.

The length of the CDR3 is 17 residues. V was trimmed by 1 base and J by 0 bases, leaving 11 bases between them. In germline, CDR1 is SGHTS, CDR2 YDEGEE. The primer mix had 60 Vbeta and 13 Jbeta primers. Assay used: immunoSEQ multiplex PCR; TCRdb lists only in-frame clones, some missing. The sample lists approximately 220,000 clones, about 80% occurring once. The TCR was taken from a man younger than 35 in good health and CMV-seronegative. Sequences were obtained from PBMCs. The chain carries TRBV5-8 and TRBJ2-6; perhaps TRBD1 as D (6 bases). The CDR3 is CASSLRQGISGANVLTF. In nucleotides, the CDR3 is TGTGCCAGCAGCTTGAGGCAGGGGATCTCTGGGGCCAACGTCCTGACTTTC.